One sample yielded the 26 T cell receptor beta chains listed below, sequenced in a study of cytomegalovirus exposure and HLA in healthy donors. It was with 60 Vbeta and 13 Jbeta primers that the PCR ran. Clones were sequenced by immunoSEQ multiplex PCR, and TCRdb holds only the in-frame ones, with some missing. This table holds about 280,000 clones, 85% to 90% found once. The sequenced material came from PBMCs. All receptors come from a woman aged 18-30 years in good health and CMV-seronegative.

The chain combines TRBV10-3 with TRBJ2-1; 12 bases are shared with TRBD1. Germline assignment: CDR1 ENHRY and CDR2 SYGVKD. This CDR3 region has 11 residues. V was clipped by 7 bases and J by 16 bases; unmatched bases: 5. DNA for the CDR3: TGTGCCATCACCGGGGGACAGGGGGCTTTCTTC. It codes for CAITGGQGAFF.

The chain employs TRBV6-6 and TRBJ1-3; D is unresolved. CDR3 length equals 13 residues. Germline V gene data show CDR1 as MNHNY and CDR2 as SVGAGI (reference sequence). V gave up 11 bases and J gave up 0 bases, with 11 bases separating them. The chain's CDR3 is CAARRDSGNTIYF. The CDR3 coding sequence is TGTGCCGCGAGGCGGGACTCTGGAAACACCATATATTTT.

V gene TRBV13 combines with J gene TRBJ1-5; TRBD1 matches 7 bases. The V gene's germline CDR1 is PRHDT and CDR2 FYEKMQ (reference sequence). V was pared by 4 bases and J by 5 bases, with 5 bases of the junction left unmatched. The CDR3 sequence is 14 residues long. The CDR3 spells CASSSGDSHQPQHF. CDR3 nucleotide sequence: TGTGCCAGCAGCTCGGGGGACAGCCATCAGCCCCAGCATTTT.

The gene calls are TRBV7-3 and TRBJ2-3; no clear D gene. V dropped 2 bases and J dropped 4 bases, with 7 bases sitting between them. Germline V gives CDR1 SGHTA, CDR2 FQGTGA. The CDR3 is made up of 13 amino acids. CDR3 in DNA: TGTGCCAGCAGCTTAGGCCTCGCAGATACGCAGTATTTT. It yields the protein CASSLGLADTQYF.

This chain uses TRBV6-6 with TRBJ2-1; no clear D gene. The CDR3 loop spans 12 amino acids. The V and J ends lost 3 bases and 8 bases respectively, with 8 bases between them. The V gene's germline CDR1 is MNHNY and CDR2 SVGAGI (reference sequence). CDR3 coding DNA: TGTGCCAGCAGTTATTCTCGCGATGAGCAGTTCTTC. Translating it yields CASSYSRDEQFF.

This sequence joins TRBV2 and TRBJ1-1; 7 bases are a match to TRBD1. With 6 bases clipped from V and 4 bases from J, the junction kept 5 bases outside the gene matches. The CDR3 is 13 amino acids. The germline V gene has CDR1 SNHLY and CDR2 FYNNEI. The CDR3, as DNA: TGTGCCAGCAGCGAGGGGGCTGGCACTGAAGCTTTCTTT. This codes for CASSEGAGTEAFF.

The rearrangement links TRBV7-3 to TRBJ2-3; tentatively, D is TRBD2 (6 bases). The V gene's germline CDR1 is SGHTA and CDR2 FQGTGA. This CDR3 comprises 14 residues. The V end was cut by 4 bases, the J end by 4 bases, with 12 bases between. As DNA, the CDR3 is TGTGCCAGCAGCTGGGGCGGGGAAGCAGATACGCAGTATTTT. Translation: CASSWGGEADTQYF.

V usage is TRBV29-1 and J usage is TRBJ2-7; the D gene is possibly TRBD1 (6 bases). Germline CDR1 reads SQVTM; CDR2 reads ANQGSEA. Trimming took off 4 bases at V and 1 base at J, with 8 bases between the two ends. The CDR3 spans 12 residues. CDR3 sequence reads: CSVATGSYEQYF. CDR3 DNA: TGCAGCGTTGCAACAGGGTCCTACGAGCAGTACTTC.

V and J are TRBV5-6 and TRBJ1-1; maybe TRBD1 (6 bases). This CDR3 region has 17 residues. V was shortened by 1 base and J by 0 bases, with 16 bases between the two germline ends. Looked up from germline, CDR1 is SGHDT and CDR2 is YYEEEE. Written as DNA, the CDR3 is TGTGCCAGCAGCTTGTTTGGCAGGGGCCTAATGAACACTGAAGCTTTCTTT. It yields the protein CASSLFGRGLMNTEAFF. Full variable domain (outside the CDR3, taken from reference TRBV5-6 and TRBJ1-1): DAGVTQSPTHLIKTRGQQVTLRCSPKSGHDTVSWYQQALGQGPQFIFQYYEEEERQRGNFPDRFSGHQFPNYSSELNVNALLLGDSALYLCASSLFGRGLMNTEAFFGQGTRLTVV.

This chain joins TRBV2 and TRBJ2-7; D unresolved. V shed 3 bases and J shed 2 bases, with 11 bases lying between them. Germline CDR1 SNHLY, CDR2 FYNNEI. The CDR3 is 14 residues long. Here the CDR3 DNA reads TGTGCCAGCAGTGATTTTCGGTTGGCCTACGAGCAGTACTTC. Amino acid sequence: CASSDFRLAYEQYF.

The J gene is TRBJ1-2, the V gene TRBV6-1; no reliable D call. The CDR3 extends over 14 amino acids. Germline V lookup: CDR1 MNHNS, CDR2 SASEGT. V lost 5 bases and J lost 2, with 12 bases in between. CDR3 residues: CASSREGRNYGYTF. DNA for the CDR3: TGTGCCAGCAGTAGGGAGGGCAGAAACTATGGCTACACCTTC.

The chain has TRBV19 and TRBJ1-1; the D is unclear. The germline V and J ends were trimmed by 2 bases and 10 bases, with 17 bases remaining between them. Germline CDR1 reads LNHDA; CDR2 reads SQIVND (reference sequence). The CDR3 is made up of 14 amino acids. The CDR3 is CASSIRGWTLGAFF. The CDR3 coding sequence is TGTGCCAGTAGTATACGGGGATGGACCCTAGGAGCTTTCTTT.

This clone has just one count. The rearrangement links TRBV18 to TRBJ1-5; D may be TRBD1 (6 bases). The CDR3 is 14 residues long. Deletions cut 1 base from V and 5 bases from J, with 9 bases between. Germline V lookup: CDR1 KGHSH, CDR2 LQKENI. The CDR3 sequence: CASSPQGGDQPQHF. DNA of the CDR3: TGTGCCAGCTCACCACAGGGGGGGGATCAGCCCCAGCATTTT.

The chain joins TRBV9 to TRBJ2-7; possible D gene TRBD1, 5 bases. CDR1 is SGDLS and CDR2 is YYNGEE in the germline V gene. The CDR3 spans 15 residues. V was cut by 0 bases and J by 2 bases, with 12 bases left in between. The CDR3, as DNA: TGTGCCAGCAGCGTAGCCCCAGACAGCACCTACGAGCAGTACTTC. Translating it yields CASSVAPDSTYEQYF.

In DNA form, the CDR3 reads TGTGCCAGTAGTAGGGGACAGTTTCAGGCTTTCTTT. As protein: CASSRGQFQAFF. This chain joins TRBV19 and TRBJ1-1; 7 bases agree with TRBD1. Per the germline V gene, CDR1 is LNHDA and CDR2 is SQIVND (reference sequence). Losses at the gene ends were 4 bases for V and 11 bases for J; bases not matched to a gene: 7. The CDR3 totals 12 residues.

This chain links TRBV13 with TRBJ1-5; D might be TRBD1 (5 bases). The CDR3 runs to 14 residues. Looked up from germline, CDR1 is PRHDT and CDR2 is FYEKMQ (reference sequence). The germline V and J ends were trimmed by 5 bases and 5 bases, with 13 bases remaining between them. CDR3 nucleotide sequence: TGTGCCAGCAGCATCCGGGGGACCTATCAGCCCCAGCATTTT. Translated, it gives CASSIRGTYQPQHF.

The J gene is TRBJ2-1, the V gene TRBV6-5, with 10 nucleotides matching TRBD2. V shed 2 bases, J shed 4 bases, and the junction held 2 bases outside the gene matches. Germline V gives CDR1 MNHEY, CDR2 SVGAGI. The CDR3 runs to 15 residues. CDR3: CASSYKTSGYNEQFF. The CDR3 DNA is TGTGCCAGCAGTTACAAGACTAGCGGGTACAATGAGCAGTTCTTC.

This chain links TRBV5-1 with TRBJ1-1; D is uncertain. CDR3 size: 14 residues. The ends were cut back, 2 bases at V and 1 base at J, with 9 bases in the middle. Per the germline V gene, CDR1 is SGHRS and CDR2 is YFSETQ. CDR3 residues: CASSFAVSNTEAFF. The CDR3 DNA follows: TGCGCCAGCAGCTTCGCGGTTTCGAACACTGAAGCTTTCTTT.

The chain links TRBV27 to TRBJ1-4, with TRBD1 identical over 7 bases. CDR3 size: 18 residues. Germline V gene lookup returns CDR1 MNHEY and CDR2 SMNVEV (reference sequence). V dropped 5 bases and J dropped 5; count of bases not matched to a gene: 17. The CDR3 protein is CASSLAPLTGRKNEKLFF. CDR3 sequence (DNA): TGTGCCAGCAGTCTCGCACCACTGACAGGGCGGAAAAATGAAAAACTGTTTTTT.

The chain links TRBV14 to TRBJ2-7, with TRBD1 matching 9 bases. The CDR3 length is 16 residues. The V gene's germline CDR1 is SGHDN and CDR2 FVKESK. With V trimmed by 0 bases and J by 4 bases, 7 bases remained unmatched. For the CDR3, the DNA is TGTGCCAGCAGCCAAGATGGGACAGGGTACAGGTACGAGCAGTACTTC. Translated: CASSQDGTGYRYEQYF.

The chain combines TRBV5-6 with TRBJ1-2; 8 bases map to TRBD1. V lost 1 base and J lost 4; bases outside the gene matches: 6. Germline lookup yields CDR1 SGHDT and CDR2 YYEEEE. The CDR3 loop spans 15 amino acids. The DNA of the CDR3 is TGTGCCAGCAGCTTGTTGGACAGGGAATTCTATGGCTACACCTTC. Amino acids: CASSLLDREFYGYTF.

In regard to this clone: The sample carries other DNA sequences with the same CDR3. The CDR3 reads CASSPGNSPLHF. The CDR3 DNA reads as TGTGCCAGCTCACCCGGGAATTCACCCCTCCACTTT. The chain has TRBV18 and TRBJ1-6, with unresolved D. CDR3 length: 12 amino acids. V lost 3 bases, J lost 7 bases, and 4 bases lay in between. Germline CDR1 and CDR2: KGHSH and LQKENI. The whole variable domain, remainder taken from reference TRBV18 and TRBJ1-6, is NAGVMQNPRHLVRRRGQEARLRCSPMKGHSHVYWYRQLPEEGLKFMVYLQKENIIDESGMPKERFSAEFPKEGPSILRIQQVVRGDSAAYFCASSPGNSPLHFGNGTRLTVT.

CDR3 coding DNA: TGTGCCAGCAGCATCTCGACAGGGGGAGGCTATGGCTACACCTTC. Translated: CASSISTGGGYGYTF. V gene TRBV7-9 combines with J gene TRBJ1-2; 9 bases are shared with TRBD1. The CDR3 has 15 amino acids. CDR1 and CDR2 from the germline V gene are SEHNR and FQNEAQ (reference sequence). The ends lost 5 bases at V and 4 bases at J; junction bases unmatched: 8.

For this clone: Sequence at one end of the junction differs from germline and may be a read error. V is TRBV7-9 and J is TRBJ2-7, with TRBD1 as a possible D gene (6 bases). Germline values: CDR1 SEHNR, CDR2 FQNEAQ (reference sequence). CDR3 length: 12 amino acids. CDR3 coding DNA: TGTTCCAGCGGAAGGGGGATTTACGAGCAGTACTTC. This encodes CSSGRGIYEQYF.

In this sample, this clone turned up once. The rearrangement uses TRBV5-8 and TRBJ1-6; TRBD1 is a possible D gene (5 bases). V lost 5 bases, J lost 1 base, and 13 bases lay in between. The CDR3 has 16 residues. Germline loops: CDR1 SGHTS, CDR2 YDEGEE. CDR3 region: CASSQGGGSYNSPLHF. DNA of the CDR3: TGTGCCAGCAGTCAAGGTGGGGGGTCCTATAATTCACCCCTCCACTTT.

The J gene is TRBJ2-1, the V gene TRBV11-2; the match to TRBD2 covers 12 bases. CDR3 length equals 17 residues. The ends lost 6 bases at V and 0 bases at J; junction bases unmatched: 6. Per germline, CDR1 SGHAT and CDR2 FQNNGV. In nucleotides, the CDR3 is TGTGCCAGCAGTGATGGACTAGCGGGGAGCTCCTACAATGAGCAGTTCTTC. This encodes CASSDGLAGSSYNEQFF.